The rows below give T cell receptor beta chains drawn from one sample of a study of shared clonotypes between healthy human individuals. This table comes from immunoSEQ multiplex PCR, and its TCRdb copy is limited to in-frame clones, with some not included. The repertoire holds about 2.5 million clones, around 92% seen once, with 0.37% in the top ten. The sequenced sample consisted of naive CD4+ T cells from PBMCs. The receptors derive from a young man in good health. Some clones in this sample may be carry-over from other donors' samples. The CDR3 runs from the conserved cysteine through the conserved F or W. D genes are given only for firm matches. The size field is filled for only some rows; it gives once, few, many or a size class.

clone size	V gene	J gene	D gene	CDR3 protein	CDR3 DNA
.	TRBV5-8	TRBJ2-1	.	CASSLYNEQFF	TGTGCCAGCAGCCTTTACAATGAGCAGTTCTTC
.	TRBV7-6	TRBJ1-2	TRBD1	CASSSQQGPADYGYTF	TGTGCCAGCAGCTCCCAACAGGGGCCCGCGGACTATGGCTACACCTTC
.	TRBV15	TRBJ2-2	.	CATSRVVYTGELFF	TGTGCCACCAGCAGAGTAGTGTACACCGGGGAGCTGTTTTTT
.	TRBV7-9	TRBJ2-2	.	CASSLSRNSNTGELFF	TGTGCCAGCAGCTTATCTCGGAATTCCAACACCGGGGAGCTGTTTTTT
.	TRBV7-8	TRBJ2-3	.	CASSHPGDTQYF	TGTGCCAGCAGCCACCCGGGGGATACGCAGTATTTT
.	TRBV6-6	TRBJ2-1	.	CASSYGSIADEQFF	TGTGCCAGCAGTTACGGGTCCATTGCGGATGAGCAGTTCTTC
.	TRBV5-5	TRBJ2-7	.	CASSLASAPNSYEQYF	TGTGCCAGCAGCTTGGCTAGCGCTCCTAACTCCTACGAGCAGTACTTC
.	TRBV28	TRBJ1-5	.	CASSMRGTSNQPQHF	TGTGCCAGCTCGATGAGGGGTACTAGCAATCAGCCCCAGCATTTT
.	TRBV19	TRBJ1-3	.	CASSKVSSGNTIYF	TGTGCCAGTAGTAAAGTCAGTTCTGGAAACACCATATATTTT
.	TRBV28	TRBJ2-7	TRBD1	CASSEQPGQVTSYEQYF	TGTGCCAGCAGTGAACAACCGGGACAGGTGACCTCCTACGAGCAGTACTTC
once	TRBV5-5	TRBJ2-2	.	CASSSSRGNPGELFF	TGTGCCAGCAGCAGTTCACGGGGGAATCCCGGGGAGCTGTTTTTT